The rows below give T cell receptor beta chains drawn from one sample of a study of CD8 T cells in Susac syndrome. TCRdb used MiXCR to reprocess the immunoSEQ multiplex PCR reads, holding one entry per CDR3 protein. Of some 50,000 distinct CDR3 sequences listed, 95% are singletons. The sample consisted of CD8+ T cells from PBMCs. The receptors shown here come from a human donor with Susac syndrome. Both conserved end residues are part of each CDR3. The order of the fields is V gene, J gene, clone size, D gene, CDR3 DNA, CDR3 protein. The D gene is left open where the match is weak. Size tells how often a clone was seen (once, few, many) or the class of an expanded clone, and some rows leave it out.

V gene: TRBV6-6; J gene: TRBJ2-3; clone size: .; D gene: .; CDR3 DNA: TGTGCCAGCAGAGGGGGCGGGGGCCCTCGGGATACGCAGTATTTT; CDR3 protein: CASRGGGGPRDTQYF
V gene: TRBV7-8; J gene: TRBJ2-1; clone size: .; D gene: TRBD2; CDR3 DNA: TGTGCCAGCAGCTCCGGACTAGACGAGCAGTTCTTC; CDR3 protein: CASSSGLDEQFF
V gene: TRBV5-8; J gene: TRBJ2-6; clone size: .; D gene: .; CDR3 DNA: TGTGCCAGCAGCTTGACACGGACAGTAAGCTCTGGGGCCAACGTCCTGACTTTC; CDR3 protein: CASSLTRTVSSGANVLTF
V gene: TRBV7-9; J gene: TRBJ2-7; clone size: .; D gene: TRBD1; CDR3 DNA: TGTGCCAGCAGCTCCCGGGACAGATATTACGAGCAGTACTTC; CDR3 protein: CASSSRDRYYEQYF
V gene: TRBV9; J gene: TRBJ2-5; clone size: .; D gene: .; CDR3 DNA: TGTGCCAGCAGCGCCTCAGGGACAAATGGGGAGACCCAGTACTTC; CDR3 protein: CASSASGTNGETQYF
V gene: TRBV27; J gene: TRBJ1-2; clone size: .; D gene: .; CDR3 DNA: TGTGCCAGCAGTTCGGGGTCCGATGGCTACACCTTC; CDR3 protein: CASSSGSDGYTF
V gene: TRBV29-1; J gene: TRBJ2-2; clone size: .; D gene: TRBD1; CDR3 DNA: TGCAGCGCACAAGGACAGGGGAGCAGCACCGGGGAGCTGTTTTTT; CDR3 protein: CSAQGQGSSTGELFF
V gene: TRBV7-9; J gene: TRBJ2-3; clone size: .; D gene: .; CDR3 DNA: TGTGCCAGCACCTTGACAGTCACAGATACGCAGTATTTT; CDR3 protein: CASTLTVTDTQYF
V gene: TRBV5-1; J gene: TRBJ2-1; clone size: .; D gene: TRBD2; CDR3 DNA: TGCGCCAGCAGCGGGGAAGGGCGGGGGAGTTACAATGAGCAGTTCTTC; CDR3 protein: CASSGEGRGSYNEQFF
V gene: TRBV30; J gene: TRBJ2-4; clone size: .; D gene: .; CDR3 DNA: TGTGCCTGGAGTGTAAGGGAGAACATTCAGTACTTC; CDR3 protein: CAWSVRENIQYF
V gene: TRBV7-9; J gene: TRBJ1-4; clone size: .; D gene: .; CDR3 DNA: TGTGCCAGCAGCTTACAGGGCCTATATCCGGGACTGTTTTTT; CDR3 protein: CASSLQGLYPGLFF
V gene: TRBV29-1; J gene: TRBJ1-5; clone size: .; D gene: .; CDR3 DNA: TGCAGCGTTCTGGGGGTCGGTCAGCCCCAGCATTTT; CDR3 protein: CSVLGVGQPQHF
V gene: TRBV19; J gene: TRBJ2-5; clone size: .; D gene: .; CDR3 DNA: TGTGCCAGTAGCCCAACGGGGGAGACCCAGTACTTC; CDR3 protein: CASSPTGETQYF
V gene: TRBV7-9; J gene: TRBJ2-5; clone size: .; D gene: .; CDR3 DNA: TGTGCCAGCAGCCCCCAGTCCGAGACCCAGTACTTC; CDR3 protein: CASSPQSETQYF
V gene: TRBV20-1; J gene: TRBJ2-7; clone size: .; D gene: .; CDR3 DNA: TGCAGTGCTATCCCAATCAGGGAAACCTACGAGCAGTACTTC; CDR3 protein: CSAIPIRETYEQYF
V gene: TRBV14; J gene: TRBJ2-3; clone size: once; D gene: .; CDR3 DNA: TGTGCCAGCAGCCCGGGGGACAGAACTTCCACAGATACGCAGTATTTT; CDR3 protein: CASSPGDRTSTDTQYF
V gene: TRBV9; J gene: TRBJ2-7; clone size: .; D gene: .; CDR3 DNA: TGTGCCAGCAGCGTAGAAGGTAGCGGTACCTACGAGCAGTACTTC; CDR3 protein: CASSVEGSGTYEQYF
V gene: TRBV6-2/TRBV6-3; J gene: TRBJ2-5; clone size: .; D gene: .; CDR3 DNA: TGTGCCAGCAGTTACCCGGGCCGCCAAGAGACCCAGTACTTC; CDR3 protein: CASSYPGRQETQYF
V gene: TRBV7-6; J gene: TRBJ2-2; clone size: .; D gene: .; CDR3 DNA: TGTGCCAGCAGCTTCTCAGGCGGGGAGCTGTTTTTT; CDR3 protein: CASSFSGGELFF
V gene: TRBV9; J gene: TRBJ1-3; clone size: .; D gene: TRBD1; CDR3 DNA: TGTGCCAGCAGCACGGACAGGGAGGCTGGAAACACCATATATTTT; CDR3 protein: CASSTDREAGNTIYF
V gene: TRBV13; J gene: TRBJ2-5; clone size: once; D gene: .; CDR3 DNA: TGTGCCAGCAGCCAACGAAAAGAGACCCAGTACTTC; CDR3 protein: CASSQRKETQYF
V gene: TRBV27; J gene: TRBJ2-5; clone size: once; D gene: TRBD1; CDR3 DNA: TGTGCCAGCAGGGGCGACAGGGGATGGGAGACCCAGTACTTC; CDR3 protein: CASRGDRGWETQYF
V gene: TRBV19; J gene: TRBJ2-3; clone size: once; D gene: TRBD2; CDR3 DNA: TGTGCCAGTAGTATGGGCGGGGGAAGCACAGATACGCAGTATTTT; CDR3 protein: CASSMGGGSTDTQYF
V gene: TRBV29-1; J gene: TRBJ2-7; clone size: few; D gene: .; CDR3 DNA: TGCAGCGTTAAAGGGGGCTACGAGCAGTACTTC; CDR3 protein: CSVKGGYEQYF
V gene: TRBV3-1; J gene: TRBJ2-1; clone size: .; D gene: TRBD2; CDR3 DNA: TGTGCCAGCAGCCAATCAAGCGGGGGGGTCTACAATGAGCAGTTCTTC; CDR3 protein: CASSQSSGGVYNEQFF
V gene: TRBV7-9; J gene: TRBJ2-7; clone size: .; D gene: .; CDR3 DNA: TGTGCCAGCAGCTTAGCTCTGGACATCTCGGGGGAGCAGTACTTC; CDR3 protein: CASSLALDISGEQYF
V gene: TRBV12-3/TRBV12-4; J gene: TRBJ2-7; clone size: .; D gene: .; CDR3 DNA: TGTGCCAGCGGAACATACTACGAGCAGTACTTC; CDR3 protein: CASGTYYEQYF
V gene: TRBV3-1; J gene: TRBJ1-4; clone size: .; D gene: .; CDR3 DNA: TGTGCCAGCAGCCACCCCGGCCCGGGGGGAGGTAATGAAAAACTGTTTTTT; CDR3 protein: CASSHPGPGGGNEKLFF
V gene: TRBV19; J gene: TRBJ2-7; clone size: .; D gene: TRBD2; CDR3 DNA: TGTGCCAGTAGTATTGCGGGGGGACGCGAGCAGTACTTC; CDR3 protein: CASSIAGGREQYF
V gene: TRBV5-4; J gene: TRBJ2-1; clone size: .; D gene: .; CDR3 DNA: TGTGCCAGCAGCTTGGTGTCAGGGGCTCTGGATGAGCAGTTCTTC; CDR3 protein: CASSLVSGALDEQFF
V gene: TRBV7-2; J gene: TRBJ2-1; clone size: .; D gene: .; CDR3 DNA: TGTGCCAGCAGCTTAATTGTCAAGAATGAGCAGTTCTTC; CDR3 protein: CASSLIVKNEQFF
V gene: TRBV6-1; J gene: TRBJ1-5; clone size: .; D gene: .; CDR3 DNA: TGTGCCAGCAGTCAAACAAGGACGGATAATAGCAATCAGCCCCAGCATTTT; CDR3 protein: CASSQTRTDNSNQPQHF